The entry that follows covers one T cell receptor (beta chain) sequence. The antigen is undetermined. The CDR3 has 15 residues. The V end was cut by 0 bases, the J end by 2 bases, with 12 bases between. The germline V gene encodes CDR1 SGHKS and CDR2 YYEKEE (reference sequence). Naive CD45RA+ and memory CD45RO+ CD4+ or CD8+ T cells were FACS-sorted. The repertoire was sequenced with immunoSEQ multiplex PCR; TCRdb's copy has only in-frame clones and lacks some. This table holds tens of thousands of clones, approximately 90% found once. The sample is drawn from a study of regulatory dendritic cells for organ transplantation. Broader study findings: Memory T cells were less diverse than naive, with memory CD8+ most oligoclonal. Regulatory dendritic cells appeared to expand memory CD8+ clones less than mature ones.

The origin of this receptor is a human donor in good health. The V call is TRBV5-5, the J call TRBJ2-7, with D perhaps TRBD1 (5 bases). The source material was naive CD8+ T cells from blood. Subset noted: CD45RA+ naive T cells. CDR3 in amino acids: CASSLADSIAYEQYF. DNA for the CDR3: TGTGCCAGCAGCTTGGCCGACAGCATAGCCTACGAGCAGTACTTC.